This entry features one TCR beta chain sequence. This clone was picked up a small number of times. This clone's antigen is unknown. Per-nucleotide qualities are absent, and no much larger clonotype sits a single base away. CDR1 and CDR2, per the germline V gene, are SGHTS and YDEGEE. The CDR3 covers 13 residues, taking in both the cysteine and the phenylalanine. Solely the CDR3 DNA is kept, with 39 bases framed from the first base. V is reduced by 0 bases and J by 2 bases, leaving a spacing of 5 bases between them. These data come from a study of cytomegalovirus exposure and HLA in healthy donors (dated by TCRdb to the late 2010s). In terms of the full investigation: In an earlier analysis of some 550 of the donors, about 270 Gb of sequence data and 100 million or so unique TCR beta sequences from about 180 million T cells were reported. An early release covering roughly 600 HLA-typed donors comprised about 300 gigabases of sequencing data and roughly 86 million unique TCR sequences. Among the roughly 400 genotyped donors, under 90% belonged to the genetic ancestry cluster associated with self-reported Caucasian donors. The study aimed to test whether cataloging public T cell receptors could reveal signatures of past pathogen exposure. The T cell repertoires of some 670 subjects were profiled by immunosequencing and related to cytomegalovirus serostatus. Along with the approximately 620-subject first cohort, a separate validation cohort of roughly 110 different subjects was used. To predict cytomegalovirus infection status, the study brought together high-throughput TCR immunosequencing, statistical association of individual TCRs with disease status, and machine learning. In a later analysis, previously published TCR beta repertoires from 500 to 750 donors were re-analyzed and high-resolution HLA genotyping was added so that TCR occurrence patterns could be studied. Rather than using new phenotypic data, the later analysis identified candidate immune exposures from TCR beta sequences and from how often those sequences occurred across donors. An earlier analysis of nearly 600 of the donors applied high-throughput TCR beta sequencing to assess whether each TCR beta V gene segment acted as functional or pseudogenic. Donor age, sex, ethnicity and CMV serostatus were compiled alongside the repertoire data. In a later genetic analysis, genome-wide SNP genotypes for about 65% of the 666 donors were used, and that subset was treated as a discovery cohort. All discovery cohort repertoires had been generated on a single sequencing platform. HLA typing included class I and class II loci at four-digit resolution. Typing coverage differed by locus: A, B, C, DRB1 and DQB1 were typed in roughly 629-630 donors, DQA1 in approximately 520, DPA1 in 600 to 610, and DPB1 in just under 490. Four to six DR-DQ haplotypes were handled as single units for association and clustering because linkage in the cohort was strong. Among about 390 genotyped donors of the cohort, an average of roughly 240,000 unique TCR beta nucleotide sequences were sequenced per donor, roughly a sixth of them non-productive.

The cohort consisted of 600 to 750 healthy bone marrow donors. Cohort members were all nominally healthy when sampled, although unrecorded immune exposures were likely present. The donor was CMV seronegative and was included in the group of hundreds of seronegative cohort members. A peripheral blood sample was provided by each donor, and peripheral blood mononuclear cells were used for TCR beta sequencing. Genomic DNA extraction from the blood cell samples was performed with the Qiagen DNeasy Blood Extraction Kit. What the work shows at the level of the full study, not this receptor alone: Some IMGT-functional V segments, including TRBV6-2 and TRBV6-3, could not be told apart with the 87-base-pair reads, so those segments were excluded. This cohort had only TCR beta chains sequenced, and the lack of alpha or paired-chain data limited which features could be detected. A later analysis associated about 17,000 TCR beta sequences with specific HLA alleles at a false discovery rate of 0.05. Immune exposure information for the cohort was limited to CMV serostatus. Compared with equally common non-associated chains, HLA-associated TCR beta chains in a later analysis were more clonally expanded and had lower generation probabilities. The classifier was reported to diagnose cytomegalovirus status with high specificity and sensitivity in both the original and validation cohorts. It was suggested by the authors that the approach could potentially be generalized to other disease states and immunological phenotypes. A total of about 150 TCR beta chains were listed by the study as associated with cytomegalovirus. An earlier analysis of around 500 of the donors showed that most TCR beta V segments appeared in productive rearrangements either about 87% or about 30% of the time, which broadly matched IMGT annotations. Because some donors lacked HLA typing at each locus, the association tests relied only on the typed subset. An association between a missense DCLRE1C variant and V-gene and J-gene trimming of TCR beta chains was found in a later genetic analysis and replicated in an independent cohort. A later analysis found that most CMV-associated TCR beta chains appeared HLA-restricted, with HLA associations seemingly driven largely by CMV exposure. About 17 rarely observed V segments, including chromosome 9 orphons, were excluded from the earlier analysis of several hundred of the donors because counts were too low. A later analysis found that TCR association rates varied across HLA loci, with DRB1 alleles showing the most associated TCRs and HLA-C alleles the fewest. Presence/absence analyses assumed roughly uniform sequencing depth across donors, an assumption that may not hold. A further reported finding was that TCR beta sequences accurately predicted the HLA-A and HLA-B alleles for most subjects in the first cohort. According to a later analysis, parvovirus B19, influenza, CMV and Epstein-Barr virus appeared linked to several top co-occurrence clusters. In vitro tests confirmed that three of the cytomegalovirus-associated TCR beta chains recognize cytomegalovirus antigens. Linkage disequilibrium might explain the correlated functional status among segregating V segments, but an unknown experimental factor could not be ruled out. A group of highly shared sequence variants was considered likely to be a technical artifact of the sequencing pipeline. Across donors, most TCR sequences were observed very rarely, whereas some public TCRs were present in many individuals. When HLA alleles, especially DR and DQ, strongly co-occurred, attributing TCR associations to individual alleles was difficult. A later genetic analysis reported fewer N-insertions in productive TCRs among donors in an Asian-associated ancestry cluster than the approximately 700-donor mean.

Receptors were amplified or captured by the immunoSEQ multiplex PCR assay. For the multiplex PCR, a mixture combining 60 forward primers for TCR Vbeta segments and 13 reverse primers for TCR Jbeta segments was used. Amplification of the CDR3 region of rearranged TCR beta genes was performed with a multiplex PCR assay on genomic DNA. Amplified TCR beta libraries were sequenced as 87-base-pair reads on the Illumina HiSeq System. Turning to the authors' computational methods: In a later analysis, some 80 million unique TCR beta chains were counted across the roughly 670 repertoires, and approximately 11 million of these chains were shared by at least two donors. To remove PCR and sequencing errors, raw reads were error-corrected and collapsed into unique sequences using a nearest-neighbor algorithm that merged closely related sequences. To assign V, D and J gene segments, CDR3 sequences were aligned to IMGT reference sequences. For a sequence to be retained, at least a six-nucleotide match to both a V gene segment and a J gene segment was required. A rearrangement counted as productive if the CDR3 had no stop codons and remained in frame with V and J, and every other rearrangement counted as non-productive. CDR3 was defined according to IMGT convention as the region running from the second conserved V-encoded cysteine to the conserved J-encoded phenylalanine. The earlier analysis of 500 to 650 of the donors excluded any sequence lacking an unambiguous match to a single V gene segment. In an earlier analysis of about 590 of the donors, a V segment was called functional when productive rearrangements were above 56.7%, and segregating when the standard deviation between donors exceeded 5%. To diagnose cytomegalovirus status from the catalog of TCR beta chain sequences, a statistical classification framework was built. A later analysis assigned V and J genes by comparing TCR nucleotide sequences with IMGT/GENE-DB human TR gene sequences. A later analysis assigned CDR3 sequences and most-parsimonious VDJ recombination scenarios with the TCRdist pipeline. In a later analysis, each TCR beta chain was defined by its CDR3 amino acid sequence together with its V-gene family, and reads lacking a unique V-gene family were excluded. As a way to deal with suspected cross-contamination and a sequencing artifact, a later analysis dropped 450 to 700 nucleotide sequences that were highly shared and had low generation probability. For each public chain, a later analysis derived a clonal expansion index from normalized ranks of inferred template counts within each repertoire. A later analysis computed generation probabilities with a VDJ recombination model fitted to out-of-frame rearrangements, and checked the results against IGoR. Hypergeometric tests were used in a later analysis to score TCR-TCR, TCR-HLA and TCR-CMV co-occurrence, with a repertoire-size bias correction applied to the TCR pairs. A later analysis estimated false discovery rates by permuting HLA or CMV assignments 20 times. In a later analysis, co-occurring TCRs were grouped using DBSCAN, with TCRdist sequence similarity added in when clustering inside HLA-allele-positive subsets. For co-occurrence clustering, repertoires with fewer than 30,000 or more than 120,000 public chains were excluded, along with five repertoires with anomalous nucleotide sharing. TCRdb's version of the immuneACCESS table is confined to in-frame rearrangements and falls short of the full clone set. An unresolved V gene accounts for under half of the shortfall where checked; the remainder is of unknown origin. That table gives V, J and clone size, and the DNA gave D and trimming. The sample table shows some 30,000 clones, and 40% to 50% are seen once. Together, the top ten hold roughly 1.9% of the sample.

The chain employs TRBV5-8 and TRBJ1-2; the D gene lacks a confident call. The sequencing input was PBMCs. The clonotype comes from a woman aged 50 to 60 in good health and CMV-seronegative. The CDR3 has the sequence CASSLAGNYGYTF. The nucleotide sequence reads TGTGCCAGCAGCTTGGCGGGAAACTATGGCTACACCTTC.